This TCR beta chain stems from a study of shared T cell receptors in the human thymus. Method: immunoSEQ multiplex PCR; TCRdb's copy keeps in-frame clones and lacks some. The sample lists 540,000 or so clones, 78% occurring once. CDR1 MDHEN and CDR2 SYDVKM come from the germline V gene. The CDR3 spans 15 residues. V was trimmed by 5 bases and J by 1 base, leaving 14 bases between them. The same specimen was also included in a second study, on human thymus T cells. That publication notes: It was healthy Finnish infants having corrective surgery for congenital heart defects who were the donors. Thymus pieces cut out during corrective heart surgery were the tissue that was used.

The sequencing input was thymocytes. This clonotype was sampled from a boy under three years old with a congenital heart defect. V gene TRBV28 combines with J gene TRBJ2-5, with D hard to call. The CDR3 nucleotides read TGTGCCAGCAGTCCCAGGATCGGAACCCAAGAGACCCAGTACTTC. It yields the protein CASSPRIGTQETQYF. Looking up the rest from reference TRBV28 and TRBJ2-5 gives the full variable domain: DVKVTQSSRYLVKRTGEKVFLECVQDMDHENMFWYRQDPGLGLRLIYFSYDVKMKEKGDIPEGYSVSREKKERFSLILESASTNQTSMYLCASSPRIGTQETQYFGPGTRLLVL.